This T cell receptor (beta chain) originates from a study of blood T cell repertoires in COVID-19. Overall study context: Samples representing acute and convalescent COVID-19 were sourced from the United States, Italy and Spain. From T cells, B-cell-depleted T cells, or PBMCs came the material, which was cDNA or gDNA.

In the source study's methods: Researchers report that nucleated cell counts were estimated from reference gene primer amplification. Clones were sequenced by immunoSEQ multiplex PCR, and TCRdb holds only the in-frame ones, with some missing. That table is the source of V, J and clone size, and D and trimming were worked out from the DNA. The repertoire holds about 210,000 clones, less than 90% seen once, with roughly 0.7% in the top ten. Losses at the gene ends were 3 bases for V and 1 base for J; bases not matched to a gene: 3. Per the germline V gene, CDR1 is SGHTA and CDR2 is FQGTGA. The CDR3 covers 16 residues.

V is TRBV7-3 and J is TRBJ2-6; TRBD1 aligns across 7 bases. The sequencing input was peripheral blood. This receptor was obtained from a man aged 40-49 years with acute or convalescent COVID-19. CDR3 in amino acids: CASSLQTGSGANVLTF. Here the CDR3 DNA reads TGTGCCAGCAGCTTGCAGACAGGGTCTGGGGCCAACGTCCTGACTTTC.